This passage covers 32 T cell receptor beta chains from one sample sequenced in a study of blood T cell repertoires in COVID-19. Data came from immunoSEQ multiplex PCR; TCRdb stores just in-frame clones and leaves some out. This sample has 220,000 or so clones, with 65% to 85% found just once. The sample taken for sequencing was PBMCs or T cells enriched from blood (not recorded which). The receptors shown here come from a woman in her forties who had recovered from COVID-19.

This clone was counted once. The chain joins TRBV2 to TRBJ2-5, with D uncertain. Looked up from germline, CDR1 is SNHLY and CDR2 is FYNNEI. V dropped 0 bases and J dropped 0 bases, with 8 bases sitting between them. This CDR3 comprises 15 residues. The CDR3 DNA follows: TGTGCCAGCAGTGAAGCGAGGCAGAACCAAGAGACCCAGTACTTC. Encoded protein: CASSEARQNQETQYF.

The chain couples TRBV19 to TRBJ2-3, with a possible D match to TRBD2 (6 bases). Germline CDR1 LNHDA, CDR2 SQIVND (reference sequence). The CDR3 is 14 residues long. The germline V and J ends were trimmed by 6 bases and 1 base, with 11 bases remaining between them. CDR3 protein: CASSQTRGTDTQYF. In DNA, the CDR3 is TGTGCCAGTAGCCAGACTAGAGGCACAGATACGCAGTATTTT.

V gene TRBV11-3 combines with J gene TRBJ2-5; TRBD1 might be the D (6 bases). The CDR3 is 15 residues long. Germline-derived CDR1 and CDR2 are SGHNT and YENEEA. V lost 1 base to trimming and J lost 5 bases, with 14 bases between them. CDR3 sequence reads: CASSLGPTGPETQYF. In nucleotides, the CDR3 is TGTGCCAGCAGCTTAGGCCCCACAGGGCCGGAGACCCAGTACTTC. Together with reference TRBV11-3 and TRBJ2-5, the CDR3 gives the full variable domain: EAGVVQSPRYKIIEKKQPVAFWCNPISGHNTLYWYLQNLGQGPELLIRYENEEAVDDSQLPKDRFSAERLKGVDSTLKIQPAELGDSAVYLCASSLGPTGPETQYFGPGTRLLVL.

This CDR3 is CSASYAGTSYEQYF. As DNA, the CDR3 is TGCAGTGCTAGTTATGCGGGTACCTCCTACGAGCAGTACTTC. The V gene is TRBV20-1, the J gene TRBJ2-7; D may be TRBD2 (5 bases). This CDR3 comprises 14 residues. Germline-derived CDR1 and CDR2 are DFQATT and SNEGSKA (reference sequence). V lost 3 bases and J 0 bases, leaving 12 bases between the germline ends.

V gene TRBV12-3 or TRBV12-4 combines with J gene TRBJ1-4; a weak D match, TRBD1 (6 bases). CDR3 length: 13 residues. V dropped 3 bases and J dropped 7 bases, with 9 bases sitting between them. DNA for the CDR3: TGTGCCAGCAGTTTGGAAGGGGGTGAAAAACTGTTTTTT. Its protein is CASSLEGGEKLFF.

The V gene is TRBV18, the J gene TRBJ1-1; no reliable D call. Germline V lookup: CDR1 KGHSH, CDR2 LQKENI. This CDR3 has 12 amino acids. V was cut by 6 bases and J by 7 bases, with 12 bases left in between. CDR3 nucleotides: TGTGCCAGCTCCCCAGAGGGCAGTGAAGCTTTCTTT. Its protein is CASSPEGSEAFF. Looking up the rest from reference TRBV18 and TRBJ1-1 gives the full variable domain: NAGVMQNPRHLVRRRGQEARLRCSPMKGHSHVYWYRQLPEEGLKFMVYLQKENIIDESGMPKERFSAEFPKEGPSILRIQQVVRGDSAAYFCASSPEGSEAFFGQGTRLTVV.

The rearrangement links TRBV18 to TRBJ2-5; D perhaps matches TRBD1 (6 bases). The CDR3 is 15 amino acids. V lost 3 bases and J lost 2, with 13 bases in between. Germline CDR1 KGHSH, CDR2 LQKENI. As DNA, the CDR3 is TGTGCCAGCTCACCTCCGGGACAAATACAAGAGACCCAGTACTTC. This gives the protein CASSPPGQIQETQYF.

The chain's CDR3 is CASSKAPQPRLPNTGELFF. For the CDR3, the DNA is TGTGCCAGCAGCAAAGCGCCCCAGCCGAGGCTACCGAACACCGGGGAGCTGTTTTTT. The V call is TRBV21-1, the J call TRBJ2-2; the D segment call TRBD2 is taken from the table without a DNA check. TRBV21-1 is given as a pseudogene. The CDR3 consists of 19 residues.

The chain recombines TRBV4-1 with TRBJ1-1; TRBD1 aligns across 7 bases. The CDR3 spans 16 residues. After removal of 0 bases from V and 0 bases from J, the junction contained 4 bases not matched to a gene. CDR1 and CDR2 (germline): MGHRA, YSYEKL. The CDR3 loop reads CASSQDRQGLNTEAFF. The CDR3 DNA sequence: TGCGCCAGCAGCCAAGATAGACAGGGCTTGAACACTGAAGCTTTCTTT.

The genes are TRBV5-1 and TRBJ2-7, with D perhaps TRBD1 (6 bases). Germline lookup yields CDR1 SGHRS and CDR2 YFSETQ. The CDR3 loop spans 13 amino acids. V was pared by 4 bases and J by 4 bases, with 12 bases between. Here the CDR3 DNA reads TGCGCCAGCAGCGGGGACATTGGATACGAGCAGTACTTC. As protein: CASSGDIGYEQYF.

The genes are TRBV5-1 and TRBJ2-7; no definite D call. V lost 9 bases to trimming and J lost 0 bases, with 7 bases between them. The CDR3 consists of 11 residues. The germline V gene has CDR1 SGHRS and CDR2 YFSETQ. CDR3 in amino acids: CATQFSYEQYF. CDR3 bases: TGCGCCACCCAATTCTCCTACGAGCAGTACTTC. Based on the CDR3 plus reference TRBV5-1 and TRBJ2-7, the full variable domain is KAGVTQTPRYLIKTRGQQVTLSCSPISGHRSVSWYQQTPGQGLQFLFEYFSETQRNKGNFPGRFSGRQFSNSRSEMNVSTLELGDSALYLCATQFSYEQYFGPGTRLTVT.

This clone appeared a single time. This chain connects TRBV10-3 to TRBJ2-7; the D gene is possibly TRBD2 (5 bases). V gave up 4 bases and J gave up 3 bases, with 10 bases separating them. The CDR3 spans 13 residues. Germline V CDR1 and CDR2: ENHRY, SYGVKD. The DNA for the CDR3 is TGTGCCATCAGTGTTCGGGGAGACTACGAGCAGTACTTC. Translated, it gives CAISVRGDYEQYF.

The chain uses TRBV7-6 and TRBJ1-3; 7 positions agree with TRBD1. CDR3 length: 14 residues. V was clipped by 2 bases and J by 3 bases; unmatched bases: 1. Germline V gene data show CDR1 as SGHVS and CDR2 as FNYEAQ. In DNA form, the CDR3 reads TGTGCCAGCAGCTTAACAGGGGTTGGAAACACCATATATTTT. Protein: CASSLTGVGNTIYF.

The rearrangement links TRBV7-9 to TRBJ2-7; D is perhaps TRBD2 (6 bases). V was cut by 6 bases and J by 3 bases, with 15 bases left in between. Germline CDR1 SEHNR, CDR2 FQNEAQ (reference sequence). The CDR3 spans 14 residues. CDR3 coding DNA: TGTGCCAGCAGTCTAGCGATTGGGAGCTACGAGCAGTACTTC. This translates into CASSLAIGSYEQYF.

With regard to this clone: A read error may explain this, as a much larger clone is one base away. CDR3 DNA sequence: TGTGCCAGCAGTCACAGGGGGAACACTGAAGCTTTCTTT. Translated: CASSHRGNTEAFF. V usage is TRBV14 and J usage is TRBJ1-1; TRBD1 matches 7 bases. Germline V gene data show CDR1 as SGHDN and CDR2 as FVKESK. The CDR3 sequence is 13 residues long. V was pared by 6 bases and J by 1 base, with 2 bases of the junction left unmatched.

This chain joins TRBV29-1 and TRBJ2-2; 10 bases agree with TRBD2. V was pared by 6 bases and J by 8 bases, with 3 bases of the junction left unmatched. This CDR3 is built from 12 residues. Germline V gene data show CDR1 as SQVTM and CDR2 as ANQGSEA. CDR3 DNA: TGCAGCGTCTCGGGACTAGCGGGGGAGCTGTTTTTT. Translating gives CSVSGLAGELFF.

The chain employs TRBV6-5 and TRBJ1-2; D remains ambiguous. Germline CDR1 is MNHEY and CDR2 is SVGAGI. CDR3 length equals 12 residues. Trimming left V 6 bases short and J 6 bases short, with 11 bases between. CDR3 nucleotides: TGTGCCAGCAGGCCCAACACTAATGGCTACACCTTC. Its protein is CASRPNTNGYTF.

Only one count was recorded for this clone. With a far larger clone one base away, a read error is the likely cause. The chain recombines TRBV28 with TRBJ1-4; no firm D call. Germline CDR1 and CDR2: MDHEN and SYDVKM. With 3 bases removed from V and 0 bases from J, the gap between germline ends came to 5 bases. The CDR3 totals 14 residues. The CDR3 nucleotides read TGTGCCAGCAGTTTTCGTGCAACTAATGAAAAACTGTTTTTT. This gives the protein CASSFRATNEKLFF.

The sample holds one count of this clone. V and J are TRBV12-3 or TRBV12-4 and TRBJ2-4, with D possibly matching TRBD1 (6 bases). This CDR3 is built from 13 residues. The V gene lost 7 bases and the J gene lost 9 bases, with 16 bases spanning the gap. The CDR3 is CASKKQGWGIQYF. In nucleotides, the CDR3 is TGTGCCAGCAAAAAACAGGGTTGGGGCATTCAGTACTTC.

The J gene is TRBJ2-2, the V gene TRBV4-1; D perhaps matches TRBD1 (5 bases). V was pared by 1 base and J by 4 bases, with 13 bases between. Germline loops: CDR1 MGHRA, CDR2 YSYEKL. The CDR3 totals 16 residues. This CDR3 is CASSQVDMGFTGELFF. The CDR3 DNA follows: TGCGCCAGCAGCCAAGTGGACATGGGATTCACCGGGGAGCTGTTTTTT.

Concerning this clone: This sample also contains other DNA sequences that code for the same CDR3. For the CDR3, the DNA is TGTGCCAGCAGTAGGGGTAATTCACCCCTCCACTTT. It yields the protein CASSRGNSPLHF. V usage is TRBV6-5 and J usage is TRBJ1-6; tentative D call: TRBD1 (5 bases). Deletions cut 5 bases from V and 6 bases from J, with 5 bases between. This CDR3 is 12 amino acids long. CDR1 MNHEY and CDR2 SVGAGI come from the germline V gene.

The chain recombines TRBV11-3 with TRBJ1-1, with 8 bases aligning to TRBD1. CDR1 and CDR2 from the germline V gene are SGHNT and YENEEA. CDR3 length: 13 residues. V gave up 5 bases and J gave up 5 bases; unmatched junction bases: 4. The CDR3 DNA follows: TGTGCCAGCAGCAGACGACAGGGGACTGAAGCTTTCTTT. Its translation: CASSRRQGTEAFF.

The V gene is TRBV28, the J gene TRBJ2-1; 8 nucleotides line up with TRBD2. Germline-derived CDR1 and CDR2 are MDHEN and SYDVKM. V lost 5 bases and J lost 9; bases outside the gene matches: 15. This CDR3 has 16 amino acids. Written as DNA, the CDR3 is TGTGCCAGCAGTCCCGCTGAGGGGACTAGGGGATTTGAGCAGTTCTTC. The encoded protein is CASSPAEGTRGFEQFF.

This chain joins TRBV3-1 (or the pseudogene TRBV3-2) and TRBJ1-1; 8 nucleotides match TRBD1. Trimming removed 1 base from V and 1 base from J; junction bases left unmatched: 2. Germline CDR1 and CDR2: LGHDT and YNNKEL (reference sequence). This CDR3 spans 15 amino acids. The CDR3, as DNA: TGTGCCAGCAGCCAAGGAGGGACAGGGAACACTGAAGCTTTCTTT. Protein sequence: CASSQGGTGNTEAFF.

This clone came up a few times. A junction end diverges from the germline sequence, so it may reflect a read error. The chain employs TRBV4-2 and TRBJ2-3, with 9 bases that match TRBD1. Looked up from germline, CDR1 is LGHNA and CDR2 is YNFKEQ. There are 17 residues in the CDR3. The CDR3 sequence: CASSEERTGGTAGTQYF. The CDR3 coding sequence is TGTGCCAGCAGCGAAGAGCGTACAGGGGGCACCGCCGGGACGCAGTATTTT.

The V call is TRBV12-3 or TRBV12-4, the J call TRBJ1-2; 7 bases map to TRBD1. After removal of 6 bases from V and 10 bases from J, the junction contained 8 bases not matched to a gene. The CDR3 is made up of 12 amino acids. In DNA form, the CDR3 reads TGTGCCAGCAGCCCCCTGACAGGGTCCTACACCTTC. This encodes CASSPLTGSYTF.

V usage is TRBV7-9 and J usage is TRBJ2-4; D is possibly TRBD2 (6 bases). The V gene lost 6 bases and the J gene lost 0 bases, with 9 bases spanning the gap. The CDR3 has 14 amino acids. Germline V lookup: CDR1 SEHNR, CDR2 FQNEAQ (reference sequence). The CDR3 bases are TGTGCCAGCAGTGCGGGAATAGCCAAAAACATTCAGTACTTC. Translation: CASSAGIAKNIQYF.

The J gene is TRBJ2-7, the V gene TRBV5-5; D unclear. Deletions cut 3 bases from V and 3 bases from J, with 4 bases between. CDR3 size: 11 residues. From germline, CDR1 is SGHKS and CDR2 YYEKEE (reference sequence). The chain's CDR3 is CASSSIYEQYF. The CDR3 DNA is TGTGCCAGCAGCTCTATCTACGAGCAGTACTTC.

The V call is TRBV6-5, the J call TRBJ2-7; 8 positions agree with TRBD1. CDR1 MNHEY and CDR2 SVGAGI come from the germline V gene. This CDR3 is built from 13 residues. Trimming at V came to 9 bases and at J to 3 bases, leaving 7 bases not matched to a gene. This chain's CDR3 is CASLGQGLYEQYF. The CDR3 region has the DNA TGTGCCAGTCTAGGACAGGGTCTCTACGAGCAGTACTTC.

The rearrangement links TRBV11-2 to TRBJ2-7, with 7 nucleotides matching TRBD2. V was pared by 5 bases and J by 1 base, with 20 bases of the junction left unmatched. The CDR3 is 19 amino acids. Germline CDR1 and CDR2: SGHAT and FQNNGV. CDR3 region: CASSAPTGLAALESYEQYF. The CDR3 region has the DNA TGTGCCAGCAGCGCGCCTACCGGGCTAGCGGCGTTAGAATCCTACGAGCAGTACTTC.

The DNA for the CDR3 is TGTGCCAGTCAGGGGCGGGTGAACACTGAAGCTTTCTTT. This gives the protein CASQGRVNTEAFF. The rearrangement joins TRBV19 to TRBJ1-1; TRBD1 might be the D (6 bases). V was pared by 8 bases and J by 0 bases, with 10 bases between. Germline CDR1 is LNHDA and CDR2 is SQIVND (reference sequence). The CDR3 runs to 13 residues. The entire variable domain, with the rest obtained from reference TRBV19 and TRBJ1-1, is as follows: DGGITQSPKYLFRKEGQNVTLSCEQNLNHDAMYWYRQDPGQGLRLIYYSQIVNDFQKGDIAEGYSVSREKKESFPLTVTSAQKNPTAFYLCASQGRVNTEAFFGQGTRLTVV.

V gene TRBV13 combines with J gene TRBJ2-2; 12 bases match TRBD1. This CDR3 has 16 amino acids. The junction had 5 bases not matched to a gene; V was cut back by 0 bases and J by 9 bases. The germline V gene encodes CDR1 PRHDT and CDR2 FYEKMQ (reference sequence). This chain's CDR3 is CASSLGRGTGGWELFF. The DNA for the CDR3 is TGTGCCAGCAGCTTAGGCCGAGGGACAGGGGGCTGGGAGCTGTTTTTT.